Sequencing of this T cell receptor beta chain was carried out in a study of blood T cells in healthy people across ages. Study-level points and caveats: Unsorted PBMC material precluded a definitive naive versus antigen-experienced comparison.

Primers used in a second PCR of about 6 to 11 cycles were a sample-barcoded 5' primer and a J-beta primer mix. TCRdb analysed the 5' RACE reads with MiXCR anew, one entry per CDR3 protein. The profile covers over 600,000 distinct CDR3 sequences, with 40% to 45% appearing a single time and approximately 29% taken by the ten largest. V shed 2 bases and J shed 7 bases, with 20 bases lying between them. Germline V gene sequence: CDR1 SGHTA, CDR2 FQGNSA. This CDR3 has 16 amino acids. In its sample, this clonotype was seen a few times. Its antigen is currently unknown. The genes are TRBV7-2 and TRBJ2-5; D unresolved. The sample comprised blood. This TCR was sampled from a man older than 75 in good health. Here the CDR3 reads CASSLSRRGLGRTQYF. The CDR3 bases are TGTGCCAGCAGCTTAAGTCGGCGCGGCCTGGGTCGGACCCAGTACTTC. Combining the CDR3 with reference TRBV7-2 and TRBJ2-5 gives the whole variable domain GAGVSQSPSNKVTEKGKDVELRCDPISGHTALYWYRQSLGQGLEFLIYFQGNSAPDKSGLPSDRFSAERTGGSVSTLTIQRTQQEDSAVYLCASSLSRRGLGRTQYFGPGTRLLVL.